Shown below are 24 T cell receptor beta chains from a single sample sequenced in a study of T cells in Graves' hyperthyroidism and ophthalmopathy (dated by TCRdb to about 2019). Libraries were prepared through multiplex PCR. Sequencing relied on an Illumina HiSeq 2000. Amplification of TCR beta CDR3 regions was carried out from RNA transcripts. A first-round RT-PCR of the TCR CDR3 used the HTBI primer set with the Qiagen OneStep RT-PCR kit. TCRdb's own reprocessing of the public reads used fastp at Q25 and MiXCR and kept productive beta chains. A single entry per CDR3 protein holds the most common genes and DNA from its merged rows. The sample records about 110,000 distinct CDR3 sequences, approximately 16% of which are singletons. Around two fifths of the sample belongs to the ten largest clones. The source material was blood. The receptor source for this set is a woman aged 45-65 years with Graves' hyperthyroidism.

This clonotype has a count of ten or more. V gene TRBV4-1 combines with J gene TRBJ1-2, with D possibly matching TRBD1 (6 bases). Looked up from germline, CDR1 is MGHRA and CDR2 is YSYEKL. V gave up 6 bases and J gave up 2 bases, with 19 bases separating them. This CDR3 is 16 amino acids long. CDR3 bases: TGCGCCAGCAGACAAAGTTTGGGGGCGACAAACTATGGCTACACCTTC. This translates into CASRQSLGATNYGYTF.

J is TRBJ1-1 and V is TRBV6-2 or TRBV6-3; D is perhaps TRBD1 (5 bases). Germline V CDR1 and CDR2: MNHEY, SVGEGT. The V gene lost 5 bases and the J gene lost 0 bases, with 10 bases spanning the gap. The CDR3 runs 14 residues. The CDR3 coding sequence is TGTGCCAGCAGTAAGGGACGGATGAACACTGAAGCTTTCTTT. Translated: CASSKGRMNTEAFF.

This sequence joins TRBV5-6 and TRBJ2-7; 8 bases fit TRBD2. CDR1 and CDR2 from the germline V gene are SGHDT and YYEEEE. This CDR3 is 14 amino acids long. Trimming cost V 3 bases and J 4 bases; bases outside gene matches: 6. The DNA for the CDR3 is TGTGCCAGCAGCTCGGGACTAGAGATATACGAGCAGTACGTC. It translates to CASSSGLEIYEQYV.

CDR3 residues: CASRPGANNEKLFF. In DNA, the CDR3 is TGTGCCAGCAGACCCGGGGCCAATAATGAAAAACTGTTTTTT. The chain carries TRBV12-3 or TRBV12-4 and TRBJ1-4, with TRBD1 as a possible D gene (5 bases). V was shortened by 6 bases and J by 4 bases, with 12 bases between the two germline ends. The CDR3 is made up of 14 amino acids.

This clonotype was counted between two and nine times. This chain links TRBV19 with TRBJ2-3; no reliable D call. Germline CDR1 is LNHDA and CDR2 is SQIVND (reference sequence). V was pared by 8 bases and J by 1 base, with 10 bases between. This CDR3 comprises 13 residues. CDR3 amino acids: CASSPRGTDTQYF. DNA of the CDR3: TGTGCCAGTTCCCCCCGGGGCACAGATACGCAGTATTTT.

The chain uses TRBV11-2 and TRBJ2-7; D perhaps matches TRBD2 (6 bases). Germline CDR1 SGHAT, CDR2 FQNNGV. The CDR3 consists of 15 residues. The V end was cut by 4 bases, the J end by 4 bases, with 17 bases between. In nucleotides, the CDR3 is TGTGCCAGCAGCTCCGGGACTCAACGGGGTTACGAGCAGTACTTC. This translates into CASSSGTQRGYEQYF.

This sequence joins TRBV5-5 and TRBJ1-2; D is possibly TRBD1 (5 bases). Per the germline V gene, CDR1 is SGHKS and CDR2 is YYEKEE (reference sequence). CDR3 size: 12 residues. V was trimmed by 2 bases and J by 6 bases, leaving 8 bases between them. The CDR3: CASSLLTDGYTF. As DNA, the CDR3 is TGTGCCAGCAGCTTACTGACAGATGGCTACACCTTC.

This clonotype was picked up many times. The rearrangement uses TRBV5-5 and TRBJ2-5; D perhaps matches TRBD1 (5 bases). Germline V gene sequence: CDR1 SGHKS, CDR2 YYEKEE (reference sequence). CDR3 length equals 14 residues. V lost 4 bases and J 2 bases, leaving 12 bases between the germline ends. The CDR3 bases are TGTGCCAGCAGCAAGAGACAGAGTCAAGAGACCCAGTACTTC. The encoded protein is CASSKRQSQETQYF.

Many counts were recorded for this clonotype. This sequence joins TRBV28 and TRBJ1-4; TRBD1 matches 7 bases. The length of the CDR3 is 15 residues. The V gene's germline CDR1 is MDHEN and CDR2 SYDVKM. The V segment lost 4 bases and the J segment 6 bases; nucleotides outside the gene matches: 8. The CDR3 here is CASSSPTGLDEKLFF. CDR3 sequence (DNA): TGTGCCAGCAGTTCCCCGACAGGGTTGGATGAAAAACTGTTTTTT.

This clonotype was seen ten or more times. This sequence joins TRBV20-1 and TRBJ1-4, with TRBD1 as a possible D gene (6 bases). Trimming cost V 6 bases and J 3 bases, with 14 bases left between them. The CDR3 covers 14 residues. Germline CDR1 DFQATT, CDR2 SNEGSKA (reference sequence). The CDR3 region has the DNA TGCAGTGCAAACAGGGAGGCGGCTAATGAAAAACTGTTTTTT. The encoded protein is CSANREAANEKLFF.

The chain couples TRBV7-6 to TRBJ2-7; no firm D call. V dropped 5 bases and J dropped 6 bases, with 14 bases sitting between them. Germline CDR1 reads SGHVS; CDR2 reads FNYEAQ. This CDR3 comprises 13 residues. CDR3 protein: CASSPIKVVEQYF. CDR3 in DNA: TGTGCCAGCAGCCCCATCAAAGTCGTCGAGCAGTACTTC.

The rearrangement links TRBV20-1 to TRBJ2-3, with TRBD1 as a possible D gene (6 bases). This CDR3 comprises 14 residues. Trimming cost V 6 bases and J 5 bases, with 18 bases left between them. Germline CDR1 and CDR2: DFQATT and SNEGSKA (reference sequence). The CDR3 DNA is TGCAGTGCCTATGTGACAGGCAGGGAAGATACGCAGTATTTT. Protein product: CSAYVTGREDTQYF.

Ten or more counts support this clonotype. The J gene is TRBJ2-7, the V gene TRBV20-1; unclear D gene. This CDR3 is 14 amino acids long. Germline V lookup: CDR1 DFQATT, CDR2 SNEGSKA (reference sequence). V was pared by 6 bases and J by 0 bases, with 15 bases between. CDR3 region: CSAPLDSFSYEQYF. The CDR3 DNA is TGCAGTGCACCCTTAGACTCCTTCTCCTACGAGCAGTACTTC.

In its sample, this clonotype was seen many times. V usage is TRBV20-1 and J usage is TRBJ1-5; D remains ambiguous. There are 15 residues in the CDR3. CDR1 DFQATT and CDR2 SNEGSKA come from the germline V gene (reference sequence). The ends were cut back, 3 bases at V and 6 bases at J, with 18 bases in the middle. The CDR3 region has the DNA TGCAGTGCTAGGGGGTTAGAGGGCGCCGGTCAGCCCCAGCATTTT. This translates into CSARGLEGAGQPQHF.

At least ten counts were recorded for this clonotype. The J gene is TRBJ2-5, the V gene TRBV5-1; 9 bases fit TRBD1. Germline V gene sequence: CDR1 SGHRS, CDR2 YFSETQ. After removal of 4 bases from V and 1 base from J, the junction contained 5 bases not matched to a gene. CDR3 length equals 15 residues. CDR3 sequence reads: CASSPRTGAQETQYF. CDR3 in DNA: TGCGCCAGCAGCCCCCGGACAGGGGCCCAAGAGACCCAGTACTTC.

This clonotype was found many times. The chain links TRBV2 to TRBJ1-1; the D is unclear. The germline CDR1 and CDR2 sequences are SNHLY and FYNNEI. This CDR3 has 14 amino acids. Trimming removed 7 bases from V and 2 bases from J, with 14 bases in between. The CDR3 DNA sequence: TGTGCCAGCAACATCGCCACGGATAACACTGAAGCTTTCTTT. Translated, it gives CASNIATDNTEAFF.

This clonotype was detected ten times or more. The rearrangement uses TRBV12-3 or TRBV12-4 and TRBJ2-4; TRBD1 is a possible D gene (5 bases). Trimming took 2 bases from V and 4 from J, leaving 15 bases between them. The CDR3 extends over 16 amino acids. The CDR3 DNA follows: TGTGCCAGCAGTTTAAACTCCTTGGGGCCGAAAAACATTCAGTACTTC. Translated: CASSLNSLGPKNIQYF.

This clonotype was recorded many times. The chain uses TRBV28 and TRBJ2-5; TRBD2 aligns across 10 bases. Germline V lookup: CDR1 MDHEN, CDR2 SYDVKM. This CDR3 region has 15 residues. V dropped 5 bases and J dropped 2; count of bases not matched to a gene: 5. The CDR3 spells CASSRAGGPQETQYF. CDR3 in DNA: TGTGCCAGCAGTCGAGCGGGAGGGCCTCAAGAGACCCAGTACTTC.

This clonotype was found many times. The V and J genes are TRBV28 and TRBJ1-3; D not resolved. The CDR3 extends over 14 amino acids. Germline V lookup: CDR1 MDHEN, CDR2 SYDVKM. Deletions cut 4 bases from V and 0 bases from J, with 7 bases between. As DNA, the CDR3 is TGTGCCAGCAGTTCCAGTAGCTCTGGAAACACCATATATTTT. Protein sequence: CASSSSSSGNTIYF.

This clonotype was seen ten or more times. The chain has TRBV6-1 and TRBJ1-4; D perhaps matches TRBD1 (5 bases). Trimming pared 6 bases from V and 7 bases from J, leaving 15 bases between. The germline CDR1 and CDR2 sequences are MNHNS and SASEGT. CDR3 length equals 14 residues. This CDR3 reads CASSEREGREKLFF. DNA for the CDR3: TGTGCCAGCAGCGAGAGGGAGGGACGTGAAAAACTGTTTTTT.

This clonotype was counted at least ten times. The V gene is TRBV3-1, the J gene TRBJ2-7; 7 nucleotides line up with TRBD2. Trimming cost V 4 bases and J 7 bases; bases outside gene matches: 4. Germline V gene sequence: CDR1 LGHDT, CDR2 YNNKEL (reference sequence). This CDR3 region has 12 residues. CDR3 residues: CASSPLGGEQYV. The DNA for the CDR3 is TGTGCCAGCAGCCCACTGGGAGGGGAGCAGTACGTC.

This clonotype was found many times. This chain uses TRBV20-1 with TRBJ1-1, with unresolved D. The CDR3 consists of 11 residues. Germline loops: CDR1 DFQATT, CDR2 SNEGSKA (reference sequence). The V and J ends lost 8 bases and 1 base respectively, with 8 bases between them. The CDR3 reads CSSGGNTEAFF. The CDR3 DNA reads as TGCAGTTCCGGTGGGAACACTGAAGCTTTCTTT.

This clonotype was observed many times. The chain combines TRBV3-1 with TRBJ1-5; maybe TRBD1 (6 bases). The CDR3 length is 14 residues. The V gene lost 0 bases and the J gene lost 4 bases, with 7 bases spanning the gap. CDR1 is LGHDT, CDR2 YNNKEL, per germline (reference sequence). CDR3 region: CASSQDRGNQPQHF. DNA of the CDR3: TGTGCCAGCAGCCAAGACAGGGGAAATCAGCCCCAGCATTTT.

V and J are TRBV9 and TRBJ1-3, with D unclear. The length of the CDR3 is 15 residues. From germline, CDR1 is SGDLS and CDR2 YYNGEE. V shed 0 bases and J shed 2 bases, with 9 bases lying between them. As DNA, the CDR3 is TGTGCCAGCAGCGTAGGACCCACAACTGGAAACACCATATATTTT. Its protein product is CASSVGPTTGNTIYF. Together with reference TRBV9 and TRBJ1-3, the CDR3 gives the full variable domain: DSGVTQTPKHLITATGQRVTLRCSPRSGDLSVYWYQQSLDQGLQFLIQYYNGEERAKGNILERFSAQQFPDLHSELNLSSLELGDSALYFCASSVGPTTGNTIYFGEGSWLTVV.